The 17 T cell receptor beta chains in this list originate from one sample, sequenced in a study of beta chain features in type 1 diabetes. The isolated RNA, all of it, was reverse transcribed, so expressed TCRB transcripts were what got sequenced. Assay used: immunoSEQ multiplex PCR; TCRdb lists only in-frame clones, some missing. This sample carries over 700,000 clones, 17% of them seen once, and the ten largest clones take 0.02% to 0.03%. The sample taken for sequencing was naive CD4+ T cells from blood. These receptors all stem from a woman under 30 in good health.

The chain employs TRBV10-3 and TRBJ2-5; TRBD1 agrees at 9 bases. Germline V gene sequence: CDR1 ENHRY, CDR2 SYGVKD. V shed 10 bases, J shed 3 bases, and the junction held 15 bases outside the gene matches. The CDR3 is 16 residues long. CDR3: CATNPGQGASKETQYF. For the CDR3, the DNA is TGTGCCACAAATCCGGGACAGGGAGCGTCGAAAGAGACCCAGTACTTC.

V gene TRBV27 combines with J gene TRBJ1-2; unclear D gene. Germline CDR1 and CDR2: MNHEY and SMNVEV (reference sequence). The CDR3 is 13 residues long. V was trimmed by 4 bases and J by 7 bases, leaving 13 bases between them. CDR3 bases: TGTGCCAGCAGTTCGGCCGTTGGAGTTGGCTACACCTTC. Amino acids: CASSSAVGVGYTF.

The sample holds a few counts of this clone. The chain employs TRBV4-3 and TRBJ1-2; the D is unclear. In germline, CDR1 is LGHNA, CDR2 YSLEER. Trimming left V 1 base short and J 1 base short, with 10 bases between. The CDR3 loop spans 15 amino acids. CDR3: CASSQGYSGNYGYTF. CDR3 DNA: TGCGCCAGCAGCCAAGGGTACAGCGGTAACTATGGCTACACCTTC.

CDR3 protein: CASSPPDGTSGLLNEQFF. DNA of the CDR3: TGTGCCAGCTCACCACCCGACGGGACTAGCGGGTTACTCAATGAGCAGTTCTTC. The rearrangement joins TRBV18 to TRBJ2-1, with 12 bases matching TRBD2. The CDR3 loop spans 18 amino acids. Germline lookup yields CDR1 KGHSH and CDR2 LQKENI. With V trimmed by 0 bases and J by 6 bases, 9 bases remained unmatched. Combining the CDR3 with reference TRBV18 and TRBJ2-1 gives the whole variable domain NAGVMQNPRHLVRRRGQEARLRCSPMKGHSHVYWYRQLPEEGLKFMVYLQKENIIDESGMPKERFSAEFPKEGPSILRIQQVVRGDSAAYFCASSPPDGTSGLLNEQFFGPGTRLTVL.

This clone has more than one count but fewer than ten. This chain uses TRBV7-2 with TRBJ2-7; D gene ambiguous. This CDR3 comprises 14 residues. V was pared by 1 base and J by 3 bases, with 10 bases between. Germline assignment: CDR1 SGHTA and CDR2 FQGNSA. CDR3 sequence: CASSLGTGVYEQYF. The CDR3 bases are TGTGCCAGCAGCTTAGGGACGGGCGTCTACGAGCAGTACTTC.

The chain is built from TRBV2 and TRBJ1-3; D not certain. Germline-derived CDR1 and CDR2 are SNHLY and FYNNEI. The CDR3 runs to 14 residues. V gave up 6 bases and J gave up 0 bases, with 9 bases separating them. CDR3 in amino acids: CASRVQSSGNTIYF. The CDR3 nucleotides are TGTGCCAGCAGGGTCCAGAGCTCTGGAAACACCATATATTTT.

CDR3 sequence reads: CASSAQGIGNTGELFF. The CDR3 DNA reads as TGTGCCAGCAGTGCTCAGGGGATTGGGAACACCGGGGAGCTGTTTTTT. V and J are TRBV6-1 and TRBJ2-2; a weak D match, TRBD1 (6 bases). The CDR3 sequence is 16 residues long. Germline CDR1 reads MNHNS; CDR2 reads SASEGT. The V and J ends lost 4 bases and 1 base respectively, with 13 bases between them.

There are a few counts of this clone. The genes are TRBV28 and TRBJ2-7; perhaps D is TRBD1 or TRBD2 (5 bases each). The CDR3 contains 15 residues. V gave up 6 bases and J gave up 6 bases, with 21 bases separating them. The germline gives CDR1 MDHEN, CDR2 SYDVKM. In nucleotides, the CDR3 is TGTGCCAGCAGCCCCCACGGGACCCCCGAAGGCGAGCAGTACTTC. Translation gives CASSPHGTPEGEQYF.

There are a few counts of this clone. The rearrangement links TRBV2 to TRBJ2-5; D is undetermined. Trimming pared 3 bases from V and 1 base from J, leaving 6 bases between. CDR1 and CDR2 (germline): SNHLY, FYNNEI. The CDR3 has 13 residues. CDR3: CASSDGAQETQYF. Here the CDR3 DNA reads TGTGCCAGCAGTGACGGCGCCCAAGAGACCCAGTACTTC.

There are a few counts of this clone. The chain has TRBV10-3 and TRBJ2-2; 8 bases agree with TRBD2. V lost 6 bases, J lost 5 bases, and 11 bases stayed unmatched. Germline CDR1 ENHRY, CDR2 SYGVKD. CDR3 length: 16 residues. The CDR3 sequence is CAIRGLAGKGTGELFF. The DNA of the CDR3 is TGTGCCATCAGGGGTCTAGCGGGCAAAGGAACCGGGGAGCTGTTTTTT.

The chain carries TRBV7-6 and TRBJ1-6; the D gene is possibly TRBD1 (5 bases). V gave up 4 bases and J gave up 6 bases, with 19 bases separating them. Germline CDR1 and CDR2: SGHVS and FNYEAQ. CDR3 length: 17 amino acids. The CDR3 sequence: CASSYGGAGGSNSPLHF. The DNA of the CDR3 is TGTGCCAGCAGCTATGGTGGGGCCGGAGGGTCTAATTCACCCCTCCACTTT.

J is TRBJ2-7 and V is TRBV4-3; 9 bases are a match to TRBD2. CDR3 length: 15 residues. CDR1 and CDR2 (germline): LGHNA, YSLEER. V lost 0 bases, J lost 3 bases, and 3 bases stayed unmatched. CDR3 in amino acids: CASSQDSGRHYEQYF. In DNA form, the CDR3 reads TGCGCCAGCAGCCAAGATAGCGGGAGACACTACGAGCAGTACTTC.

The rearrangement uses TRBV6-6 and TRBJ1-5; D gene ambiguous. With 0 bases removed from V and 7 bases from J, the gap between germline ends came to 4 bases. The CDR3 runs 12 residues. CDR1 is MNHNY, CDR2 SVGAGI, per germline (reference sequence). Written as DNA, the CDR3 is TGTGCCAGCAGTTACTCTCCGCAGCCCCAGCATTTT. Translation gives CASSYSPQPQHF.

This clone was observed a handful of times. V gene TRBV5-4 combines with J gene TRBJ2-1; D possibly uses TRBD1 or TRBD2 (7 bases each). The CDR3 contains 16 residues. Germline CDR1 reads SGHNT; CDR2 reads YYREEE (reference sequence). Trimming took 3 bases from V and 2 from J, leaving 15 bases between them. The CDR3 coding sequence is TGTGCCAGCAGCTGGGGAGGGACAGCAACCTACAATGAGCAGTTCTTC. It codes for CASSWGGTATYNEQFF.

The V and J genes are TRBV27 and TRBJ1-5; D uncertain. Germline CDR1 reads MNHEY; CDR2 reads SMNVEV (reference sequence). The V end was cut by 8 bases, the J end by 0 bases, with 11 bases between. The CDR3 sequence is 14 residues long. Written as DNA, the CDR3 is TGTGCCAGCGCTCGGGAGACTAGCAATCAGCCCCAGCATTTT. This encodes CASARETSNQPQHF.

The rearrangement links TRBV10-3 to TRBJ2-3, with unresolved D. This CDR3 spans 12 amino acids. Trimming stripped 8 bases from V and 2 bases from J, with 8 bases between. Germline CDR1 reads ENHRY; CDR2 reads SYGVKD. The CDR3 loop reads CAIAADTDTQYF. Written as DNA, the CDR3 is TGTGCCATCGCGGCGGACACAGATACGCAGTATTTT.

There are a few counts of this clone. The DNA of the CDR3 is TGTGCCAGCAGCTTACGGTTAGCGGGTCGCACAGATACGCAGTATTTT. Protein: CASSLRLAGRTDTQYF. V is TRBV5-4 and J is TRBJ2-3; 7 bases line up with TRBD2. CDR3 size: 16 residues. V trimming: 2 bases; J trimming: 1 base; junction bases outside the gene matches: 7. The germline V gene encodes CDR1 SGHNT and CDR2 YYREEE (reference sequence).